The 21 T cell receptor beta chains presented below share a single source sample, sequenced in a study of Ad26.COV2.S vaccination and SARS-CoV-2 variants. The repertoire was sequenced with immunoSEQ multiplex PCR; TCRdb's copy has only in-frame clones and lacks some. The table shows 350,000 to 450,000 clones, with 70% to 90% occurring only once. As to treatment: roughly 20 received Ad26.COV2.S at low or high dose, single or two shots; roughly 5 received placebo; per-sample allocation not given. Sampling was done on day 63 after the first vaccine or placebo injection. The specimen comprised peripheral blood, sampled in a trial of Ad26.COV2.S vaccine versus placebo. Receptor source: a person aged 18-60 years who received the Ad26.COV2.S COVID-19 vaccine or a placebo.

The chain carries TRBV9 and TRBJ2-3; D possibly corresponds to TRBD2 (7 bases). V lost 0 bases and J lost 0, with 17 bases in between. From germline, CDR1 is SGDLS and CDR2 YYNGEE. CDR3 length: 18 residues. CDR3 DNA sequence: TGTGCCAGCAGCGTAGGTGAGGCGGGGGCAGGTAGCACAGATACGCAGTATTTT. This sequence encodes CASSVGEAGAGSTDTQYF.

J is TRBJ2-3 and V is TRBV5-4, with D unclear. Per germline, CDR1 SGHNT and CDR2 YYREEE (reference sequence). The CDR3 is made up of 13 amino acids. V was cut by 6 bases and J by 6 bases, with 14 bases left in between. CDR3 sequence reads: CASKLGPPDTQYF. The CDR3 nucleotides read TGTGCCAGCAAATTGGGCCCACCGGATACGCAGTATTTT.

The rearrangement links TRBV29-1 to TRBJ2-1; a weak D match, TRBD1 (6 bases). This CDR3 region has 15 residues. CDR1 SQVTM and CDR2 ANQGSEA come from the germline V gene. With 5 bases removed from V and 4 bases from J, the gap between germline ends came to 18 bases. The CDR3, as DNA: TGCAGCGTTCTAACCCTTGACAGGCTGTACAATGAGCAGTTCTTC. Its protein is CSVLTLDRLYNEQFF.

The gene calls are TRBV6-1 and TRBJ2-2; possibly TRBD1 for D (6 bases). This CDR3 is 16 amino acids long. Germline-derived CDR1 and CDR2 are MNHNS and SASEGT. Between the trimmed V and J ends, which lost 0 bases and 4 bases, there was a span of 12 bases. CDR3 DNA sequence: TGTGCCAGCAGTGAAGCGCTTACAGGGCCCACCGGGGAGCTGTTTTTT. It encodes CASSEALTGPTGELFF.

The chain joins TRBV11-2 to TRBJ2-7; tentative D call: TRBD2 (5 bases). The CDR3 covers 16 residues. V shed 0 bases and J shed 5 bases, with 17 bases lying between them. The V gene's germline CDR1 is SGHAT and CDR2 FQNNGV. The chain's CDR3 is CASSLELRRWTDEQYF. CDR3 nucleotide sequence: TGTGCCAGCAGCTTAGAGCTTCGAAGGTGGACTGACGAGCAGTACTTC.

This chain joins TRBV13 and TRBJ2-4; D gene unclear. Trimming removed 3 bases from V and 3 bases from J, with 6 bases in between. The CDR3 has 13 amino acids. CDR1 PRHDT and CDR2 FYEKMQ come from the germline V gene (reference sequence). CDR3 region: CASSFGSKNIQYF. CDR3 DNA sequence: TGTGCCAGCAGCTTTGGCAGCAAAAACATTCAGTACTTC.

The gene calls are TRBV7-6 and TRBJ2-1; D may be TRBD2 (6 bases). V was trimmed by 1 base and J by 3 bases, leaving 16 bases between them. The CDR3 consists of 17 residues. The V gene's germline CDR1 is SGHVS and CDR2 FNYEAQ. In DNA form, the CDR3 reads TGTGCCAGCAGCTTAGGGACGAGCGGGTTTCTCTACAATGAGCAGTTCTTC. Its protein product is CASSLGTSGFLYNEQFF.

This chain links TRBV15 with TRBJ2-4, with a tentative D call TRBD2 (5 bases). The V and J ends lost 0 bases and 0 bases respectively, with 9 bases between them. CDR1 and CDR2 (germline): LNHNV, YYDKDF (reference sequence). The CDR3 extends over 16 amino acids. DNA for the CDR3: TGTGCCACCAGCAGAGAACGGGAAGTAGCCAAAAACATTCAGTACTTC. Its translation is CATSREREVAKNIQYF. The entire variable domain, with the rest obtained from reference TRBV15 and TRBJ2-4, is as follows: DAMVIQNPRYQVTQFGKPVTLSCSQTLNHNVMYWYQQKSSQAPKLLFHYYDKDFNNEADTPDNFQSRRPNTSFCFLDIRSPGLGDTAMYLCATSREREVAKNIQYFGAGTRLSVL.

V and J are TRBV5-1 and TRBJ1-6, with D possibly TRBD1 on 6 matching bases. CDR3 length: 14 residues. Per germline, CDR1 SGHRS and CDR2 YFSETQ. Between the trimmed V and J ends, which lost 3 bases and 9 bases, there was a span of 13 bases. In DNA, the CDR3 is TGCGCCAGCAGCTGGACAGTGCAGGGTTCACCCCTCCACTTT. It codes for CASSWTVQGSPLHF.

The chain employs TRBV2 and TRBJ1-1; unclear D gene. Between the trimmed V and J ends, which lost 3 bases and 2 bases, there was a span of 7 bases. The CDR3 has 13 amino acids. The V gene's germline CDR1 is SNHLY and CDR2 FYNNEI. The CDR3 region is CASSDKGNTEAFF. The CDR3 bases are TGTGCCAGCAGTGATAAGGGTAACACTGAAGCTTTCTTT.

V usage is TRBV11-3 and J usage is TRBJ1-1; D gene ambiguous. The length of the CDR3 is 13 residues. Germline CDR1 SGHNT, CDR2 YENEEA. V lost 3 bases and J lost 1, with 6 bases in between. The CDR3 region is CASSFGPNTEAFF. The DNA for the CDR3 is TGTGCCAGCAGCTTCGGGCCGAACACTGAAGCTTTCTTT.

J is TRBJ1-6 and V is TRBV5-4; D is perhaps TRBD1 (5 bases). CDR3 length: 12 amino acids. Germline assignment: CDR1 SGHNT and CDR2 YYREEE (reference sequence). The V end lost 4 bases, the J end lost 7 bases, and 6 bases lay between the germline ends. CDR3 residues: CASSAGNSPLHF. The CDR3 bases are TGTGCCAGCAGCGCAGGGAATTCACCCCTCCACTTT.

The chain has TRBV6-2 or TRBV6-3 and TRBJ2-6; D is unresolved. Germline V gene lookup returns CDR1 MNHEY and CDR2 SVGEGT. The V and J ends lost 6 bases and 4 bases respectively, with 19 bases between them. The CDR3 is 17 residues long. The CDR3, as DNA: TGTGCCAGCAGCCCACGAAACAAGGGAACAGGGGCCAACGTCCTGACTTTC. It codes for CASSPRNKGTGANVLTF.

This clone was found once. The rearrangement links TRBV9 to TRBJ1-1, with 7 bases fitting TRBD1. Germline trimming cut 3 bases from V and 1 base from J; bases unmatched to any gene: 6. This CDR3 spans 15 amino acids. CDR1 is SGDLS and CDR2 is YYNGEE in the germline V gene. CDR3 protein: CASSGGQAPNTEAFF. The CDR3 DNA is TGTGCCAGCAGCGGCGGACAGGCTCCGAACACTGAAGCTTTCTTT.

The chain recombines TRBV7-2 with TRBJ2-2; D call uncertain. From germline, CDR1 is SGHTA and CDR2 FQGNSA. V was pared by 5 bases and J by 0 bases, with 13 bases between. The CDR3 contains 16 residues. Here the CDR3 DNA reads TGTGCCAGCAGCCCCAGGACCCCCGCGAACACCGGGGAGCTGTTTTTT. It yields the protein CASSPRTPANTGELFF.

The V gene is TRBV4-3, the J gene TRBJ2-3; tentative D call: TRBD1 (6 bases). The CDR3 consists of 17 residues. Germline V gives CDR1 LGHNA, CDR2 YSLEER. V lost 0 bases and J 3 bases, leaving 16 bases between the germline ends. The CDR3 DNA reads TGCGCCAGCAGCCAAGAGGTATCAGGGGCCCCTACAGATACGCAGTATTTT. As protein: CASSQEVSGAPTDTQYF.

The chain uses TRBV7-2 and TRBJ2-1; D is ambiguous. V was shortened by 1 base and J by 6 bases, with 22 bases between the two germline ends. Germline V gives CDR1 SGHTA, CDR2 FQGNSA. The CDR3 loop spans 18 amino acids. CDR3 nucleotides: TGTGCCAGCAGCTTAGAGCCCGTCCGGGCCTTGTCCCCCAATGAGCAGTTCTTC. This gives the protein CASSLEPVRALSPNEQFF.

The rearrangement joins TRBV3-1 (or the pseudogene TRBV3-2) to TRBJ1-3; D not resolved. Germline loops: CDR1 LGHDT, CDR2 YNNKEL (reference sequence). Trimming removed 1 base from V and 3 bases from J, with 7 bases in between. The CDR3 spans 14 residues. This CDR3 is CASSQGPGGNTIYF. The CDR3 coding sequence is TGTGCCAGCAGCCAAGGGCCCGGTGGAAACACCATATATTTT.

J is TRBJ1-2 and V is TRBV5-1; no clear D. V was cut by 1 base and J by 2 bases, with 9 bases left in between. The CDR3 has 14 amino acids. Germline loops: CDR1 SGHRS, CDR2 YFSETQ. The CDR3 is CASSLYAANYGYTF. CDR3 coding DNA: TGCGCCAGCAGCTTGTATGCAGCGAACTATGGCTACACCTTC.

The V call is TRBV2, the J call TRBJ2-3; TRBD2 agrees at 10 bases. CDR3 length: 15 residues. V lost 4 bases to trimming and J lost 4 bases; unmatched junction nucleotides: 5. Germline V CDR1 and CDR2: SNHLY, FYNNEI. The CDR3 is CASSVGLAGADTQYF. CDR3 sequence (DNA): TGTGCCAGCAGTGTTGGGCTAGCGGGGGCAGATACGCAGTATTTT. The full variable domain, its missing parts supplied by reference TRBV2 and TRBJ2-3, is EPEVTQTPSHQVTQMGQEVILRCVPISNHLYFYWYRQILGQKVEFLVSFYNNEISEKSEIFDDQFSVERPDGSNFTLKIRSTKLEDSAMYFCASSVGLAGADTQYFGPGTRLTVL.

The gene calls are TRBV14 and TRBJ2-1; D call uncertain. The CDR3 extends over 11 amino acids. The ends were cut back, 3 bases at V and 4 bases at J, with 1 base in the middle. Germline assignment: CDR1 SGHDN and CDR2 FVKESK. DNA of the CDR3: TGTGCCAGCAGCCAGTACAATGAGCAGTTCTTC. Translation gives CASSQYNEQFF.